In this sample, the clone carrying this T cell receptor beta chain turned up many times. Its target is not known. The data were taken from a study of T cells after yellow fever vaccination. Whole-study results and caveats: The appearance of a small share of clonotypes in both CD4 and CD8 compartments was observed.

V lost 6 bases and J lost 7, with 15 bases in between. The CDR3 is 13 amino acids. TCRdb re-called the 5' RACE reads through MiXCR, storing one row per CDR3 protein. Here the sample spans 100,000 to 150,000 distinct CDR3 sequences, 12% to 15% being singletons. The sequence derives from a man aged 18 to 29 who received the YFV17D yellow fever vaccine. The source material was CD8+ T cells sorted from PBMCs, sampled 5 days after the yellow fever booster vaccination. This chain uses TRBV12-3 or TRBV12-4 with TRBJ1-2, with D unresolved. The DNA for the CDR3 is TGTGCCAGCAGGGCAGTAGGGTCCGGTGGCTACACCTTC. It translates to CASRAVGSGGYTF.